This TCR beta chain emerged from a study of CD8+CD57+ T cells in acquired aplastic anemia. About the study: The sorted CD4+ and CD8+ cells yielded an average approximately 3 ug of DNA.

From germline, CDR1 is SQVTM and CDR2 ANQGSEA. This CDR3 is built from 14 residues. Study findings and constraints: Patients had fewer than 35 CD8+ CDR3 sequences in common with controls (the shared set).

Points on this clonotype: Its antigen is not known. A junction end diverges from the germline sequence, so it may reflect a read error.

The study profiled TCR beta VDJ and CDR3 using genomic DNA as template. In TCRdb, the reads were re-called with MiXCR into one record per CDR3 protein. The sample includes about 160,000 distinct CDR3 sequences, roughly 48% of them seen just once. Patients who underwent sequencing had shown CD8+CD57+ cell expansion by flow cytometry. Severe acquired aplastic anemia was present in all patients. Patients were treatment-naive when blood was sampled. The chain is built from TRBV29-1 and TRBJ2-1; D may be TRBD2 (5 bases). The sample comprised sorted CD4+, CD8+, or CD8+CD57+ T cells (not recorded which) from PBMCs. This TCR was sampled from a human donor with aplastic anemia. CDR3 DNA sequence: TGCAGCGTTGAAGACCTTCCGGGGTACAATGAGCAGTCCTTC. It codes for CSVEDLPGYNEQSF.